Listed here are 2 T cell receptor beta chains from one sample, sequenced in a study of blood T cell repertoires in COVID-19. Only in-frame clones appear in the TCRdb table, and some are missing; sequencing was by immunoSEQ multiplex PCR. The data show roughly 400,000 clones, with just under 90% seen just once and around 9.3% held by the top ten. Sequenced: PBMCs or T cells enriched from blood (not recorded which). The source is a woman between 45 and 65 years old who had recovered from COVID-19.

J is TRBJ2-1 and V is TRBV5-4; no reliable D call. V was pared by 2 bases and J by 9 bases, with 9 bases between. CDR1 is SGHNT, CDR2 YYREEE, per germline (reference sequence). The CDR3 covers 12 residues. Here the CDR3 DNA reads TGTGCCAGCAGCTTCTCTGGCGGTGAGCAGTTCTTC. Amino acid sequence: CASSFSGGEQFF.

The V call is TRBV10-3, the J call TRBJ2-7, with 9 bases matching TRBD1. The CDR3 length is 14 residues. Germline V gene lookup returns CDR1 ENHRY and CDR2 SYGVKD. The trim removed 7 bases at V and 5 bases at J, leaving 9 bases unmatched. The CDR3 sequence is CAITRTGDGDEQYF. DNA of the CDR3: TGTGCCATCACTCGGACAGGGGATGGTGACGAGCAGTACTTC.